This record concerns one T cell receptor (beta chain) sequence. Its target is not known. This specimen belongs to a study of metastatic and nonmetastatic thyroid tumors. Study context: Across peripheral blood and tumor or nodule tissue samples taken from malignant and benign thyroid patients, the repertoires were compared with one another. Broader study findings: Reported TCR beta diversity, measured in blood and tumor, was significantly higher for malignant thyroid tumors than for benign nodules.

Each patient came to thyroid surgery without any prior treatment (of any kind). The CDR3 spans 13 residues. V lost 7 bases, J lost 5 bases, and 14 bases lay in between. The germline V gene has CDR1 DFQATT and CDR2 SNEGSKA (reference sequence). As originally analysed: Between-group CDR3 differences, defined by clinicopathological status, yielded a distant-metastasis classifier for papillary thyroid cancer. TCRdb re-clonotyped the PCR reads through MiXCR. TCRdb, rather than the study authors, made the V and J calls. The sample includes about 15,000 clones, less than 4% seen only once; the top ten take about 22%.

This TCR derives from a female donor with papillary thyroid cancer or a benign thyroid nodule (not recorded which). Some clones in this sample may be carry-over from other donors' samples. J is TRBJ1-4 and V is TRBV20-1; D gene unclear. Sequencing used tumor tissue. The CDR3 sequence is CSVTRSGNEKLFF. CDR3 nucleotide sequence: TGCAGTGTTACACGGTCGGGGAATGAAAAACTGTTTTTT.